This entry is about one T cell receptor beta chain. Its specificity is unknown. Diagnoses were made from clinical symptoms, serum measures (thyroxine and TRAb), thyroid ultrasound and orbital computed tomography. Amplification of TCR beta CDR3 regions used RNA as the template. The primer set for the first-round RT-PCR of the TCR CDR3 was HTBI. TCRdb processed the multiplex PCR reads anew with MiXCR; each CDR3 protein has one entry. Among some 50,000 distinct CDR3 sequences listed, less than 60% were seen once. This entry belongs to a study of T cells in Graves' hyperthyroidism and ophthalmopathy. Study-level background: Specimen type is peripheral blood, collected at initial diagnosis prior to any treatment. Findings and caveats of the study: Model predictions of ophthalmopathy came a median around 6.5 months before onset. In blood, most of the thyroid clonotypes expanded above 0.001 were also present.

Input material: blood. The sequence was collected from a woman aged 45-65 years with Graves' ophthalmopathy.

In DNA form, the CDR3 reads TGCGCCAGCAGCCAAGACCCAGGGGTAAGCCAGCCCCAGCATTTT. Translating gives CASSQDPGVSQPQHF. The chain joins TRBV4-3 to TRBJ1-5; D perhaps matches TRBD1 (6 bases). CDR1 LGHNA and CDR2 YSLEER come from the germline V gene. The CDR3 sequence is 15 residues long. V was cut by 0 bases and J by 7 bases, with 13 bases left in between.